Each of the 8 T cell receptor beta chains below was sequenced from the same sample in a study of blood T cell repertoires in COVID-19. Here immunoSEQ multiplex PCR was the method, and the copy in TCRdb shows in-frame clones only, minus some. The table records around 190,000 clones, roughly four fifths of them present only once. Sequenced sample: peripheral blood. Receptor source: a woman between 45 and 65 years old with acute or convalescent COVID-19.

Concerning this clone: This sample also contains other DNA sequences that code for the same CDR3. The V and J genes are TRBV10-2 and TRBJ1-2; maybe TRBD1 (5 bases). Trimming took off 4 bases at V and 3 bases at J, with 9 bases between the two ends. The CDR3 contains 13 residues. The germline CDR1 and CDR2 sequences are WSHSY and SAAADI. The CDR3 sequence is CASSGTGDYGYTF. The CDR3 nucleotides are TGCGCCAGCAGTGGTACAGGAGACTATGGCTACACCTTC.

This chain links TRBV2 with TRBJ1-1; TRBD1 is a possible D gene (6 bases). V shed 6 bases and J shed 10 bases, with 21 bases lying between them. Germline V gene sequence: CDR1 SNHLY, CDR2 FYNNEI. The CDR3 length is 14 residues. DNA for the CDR3: TGTGCCAGCAGAGAGGACAGCGGCCGAATGAGAGCTTTCTTT. Protein sequence: CASREDSGRMRAFF. Full variable domain (outside the CDR3, taken from reference TRBV2 and TRBJ1-1): EPEVTQTPSHQVTQMGQEVILRCVPISNHLYFYWYRQILGQKVEFLVSFYNNEISEKSEIFDDQFSVERPDGSNFTLKIRSTKLEDSAMYFCASREDSGRMRAFFGQGTRLTVV.

This chain connects TRBV7-2 to TRBJ2-7; possible D gene TRBD2, 5 bases. The CDR3 totals 14 residues. Germline CDR1 and CDR2: SGHTA and FQGNSA. Trimming left V 1 base short and J 5 bases short, with 12 bases between. CDR3 DNA: TGTGCCAGCAGCTTAGGAGGGTCCCAGGACGAGCAGTACTTC. Its protein is CASSLGGSQDEQYF.

The rearrangement links TRBV4-2 to TRBJ1-1; D is perhaps TRBD1 (6 bases). The CDR3 consists of 15 residues. CDR1 and CDR2 (germline): LGHNA, YNFKEQ. V lost 3 bases, J lost 6 bases, and 17 bases lay in between. CDR3 nucleotides: TGTGCCAGCAGCCAGCAGGGGAATGGGGGCGCTGAAGCTTTCTTT. Amino acids: CASSQQGNGGAEAFF.

In nucleotides, the CDR3 is TGTGCCAGCAGTTACTCGAAAGTAGCTCAGAATGAGCAGTTCTTC. This encodes CASSYSKVAQNEQFF. The chain carries TRBV6-5 and TRBJ2-1; D unresolved. Germline assignment: CDR1 MNHEY and CDR2 SVGAGI. The germline V and J ends were trimmed by 0 bases and 7 bases, with 13 bases remaining between them. CDR3 size: 15 residues.

The chain employs TRBV27 and TRBJ1-6, with 12 nucleotides matching TRBD1. With V trimmed by 2 bases and J by 7 bases, 9 bases remained unmatched. CDR1 MNHEY and CDR2 SMNVEV come from the germline V gene (reference sequence). This CDR3 contains 18 residues. The CDR3 reads CASSLTRGTGGQNSPLHF. The DNA for the CDR3 is TGTGCCAGCAGTTTAACGCGAGGGACAGGGGGCCAAAATTCACCCCTCCACTTT.

The chain carries TRBV3-1 (or the pseudogene TRBV3-2) and TRBJ1-2, with 10 bases lining up with TRBD1. J lost 7 bases, V lost 3 bases, and 5 bases had no gene match. In germline, CDR1 is LGHDT, CDR2 YNNKEL (reference sequence). CDR3 length: 14 amino acids. Here the CDR3 reads CASSHLDRGLGYTF. CDR3 in DNA: TGTGCCAGCAGCCACCTAGACAGGGGGCTTGGCTACACCTTC.

The chain has TRBV28 and TRBJ1-1; D not certain. There are 10 residues in the CDR3. Trimming left V 8 bases short and J 8 bases short, with 9 bases between. Germline lookup yields CDR1 MDHEN and CDR2 SYDVKM. The CDR3 nucleotides are TGTGCCAGCGGGCTAACCGAAGCTTTCTTT. Translated, it gives CASGLTEAFF.